Listed below are T cell receptor beta chains from one sample, sequenced in a study of cytomegalovirus exposure and HLA in healthy donors. TCRdb keeps only in-frame clones here, not all; method: immunoSEQ multiplex PCR. Of 200,000 or so clones listed, approximately 87% were seen once; the top ten hold roughly 6%. Sequencing was done on a sample of PBMCs. These receptors came from a woman aged 18-30 years in good health and CMV-seronegative. Each CDR3 is given with its conserved first and last residue. The D gene is left open where the match is weak. A row's size may be missing; if present it is once, few, many or a size class.

-,TRBJ2-7,TRBV5-6,-,CASSPGPGGEQYF,TGTGCCAGCAGCCCAGGACCTGGGGGCGAGCAGTACTTC
TRBD2,TRBJ2-7,TRBV25-1,-,CASSEIAGGEQYF,TGTGCCAGCAGTGAAATAGCGGGGGGCGAGCAGTACTTC
-,TRBJ1-1,TRBV7-3,few,CASSPERHTEAFF,TGTGCCAGCAGCCCCGAAAGGCATACTGAAGCTTTCTTT
TRBD2,TRBJ2-7,TRBV4-2,-,CASSQEIGTSGNTYEQYF,TGTGCCAGCAGCCAGGAGATCGGGACTAGCGGGAACACCTACGAGCAGTACTTC
-,TRBJ2-7,TRBV2,-,CASSSLTRSYEQYF,TGTGCCAGCAGTTCCCTGACACGGTCCTACGAGCAGTACTTC
TRBD2,TRBJ2-2,TRBV27,-,CASTPGRVRTTSGRAGELFF,TGTGCCAGCACCCCGGGGAGGGTGCGCACTACTAGCGGGAGGGCCGGGGAGCTGTTTTTT
TRBD1,TRBJ1-5,TRBV6-6,few,CASSLRDRVPQHF,TGTGCCAGCAGTCTCCGGGACAGAGTGCCCCAGCATTTT
-,TRBJ2-1,TRBV7-6,-,CASSLALSPPYNEQFF,TGTGCCAGCAGCTTAGCGCTTAGCCCTCCCTACAATGAGCAGTTCTTC
TRBD1,TRBJ1-2,TRBV28,-,CASSPQGGYGYTF,TGTGCCAGCAGTCCACAGGGGGGGTATGGCTACACCTTC
-,TRBJ2-5,TRBV18,-,CASSPLDRGTQYF,TGTGCCAGCTCACCACTGGACCGAGGGACCCAGTACTTC
-,TRBJ1-4,TRBV28,-,CASSWGGTAAEKLFF,TGTGCCAGCAGTTGGGGAGGGACGGCAGCGGAAAAACTGTTTTTT
TRBD2,TRBJ2-1,TRBV27,-,CASTPASGVYNEQFF,TGTGCCAGCACGCCCGCTAGCGGGGTATACAATGAGCAGTTCTTC
-,TRBJ2-7,TRBV21-1,many,CASSKVGTTQYEQYF,TGTGCCAGCAGCAAAGTAGGGACTACTCAGTACGAGCAGTACTTC
TRBD2,TRBJ2-1,TRBV6-1,few,CASSEGAGGSWEQFF,TGTGCCAGCAGTGAAGGCGCGGGGGGATCATGGGAGCAGTTCTTC
TRBD1,TRBJ1-4,TRBV9,-,CASSGRDSAFATNEKLFF,TGTGCCAGCAGCGGCCGGGACAGCGCCTTTGCAACTAATGAAAAACTGTTTTTT
TRBD1,TRBJ2-7,TRBV30,-,CAWRFGTASYEQYF,TGTGCCTGGAGATTTGGGACAGCCTCCTACGAGCAGTACTTC
-,TRBJ2-7,TRBV29-1,-,CSAIPRGAGGEQYF,TGCAGCGCAATTCCTCGAGGGGCGGGTGGCGAGCAGTACTTC
-,TRBJ2-7,TRBV9,few,CASSVGPSSSYEQYF,TGTGCCAGCAGCGTAGGGCCCTCAAGCTCCTACGAGCAGTACTTC
TRBD1,TRBJ1-2,TRBV5-1,-,CASSSGGQTNYGYTF,TGCGCCAGCAGCTCGGGGGGACAGACTAACTATGGCTACACCTTC
-,TRBJ2-5,TRBV28,-,CASSLIRGQETQYF,TGTGCCAGCAGTTTAATCCGGGGCCAAGAGACCCAGTACTTC
-,TRBJ1-1,TRBV30,-,CAWWGLGDTEAFF,TGTGCCTGGTGGGGATTAGGGGACACTGAAGCTTTCTTT
TRBD1,TRBJ1-5,TRBV27,-,CASSFEGAGNQPQHF,TGTGCCAGCAGTTTTGAGGGGGCTGGCAATCAGCCCCAGCATTTT
TRBD1,TRBJ1-2,TRBV7-2,-,CASSEYRGQDYGYTF,TGTGCCAGCAGCGAATACAGGGGTCAGGACTATGGCTACACCTTC
-,TRBJ1-3,TRBV7-8,-,CASSLTGRRNAIYF,TGTGCCAGCAGCTTAACGGGACGGAGAAACGCCATATATTTT
-,TRBJ2-3,TRBV13,-,CASSLGSSTDTQYF,TGTGCCAGCAGCTTAGGCAGTAGCACAGATACGCAGTATTTT
-,TRBJ1-1,TRBV19,-,CASSWEGNTEAFF,TGTGCCAGTAGTTGGGAGGGGAACACTGAAGCTTTCTTT
-,TRBJ2-7,TRBV11-1,-,CASSLVQSYEQYF,TGTGCCAGCAGCTTGGTCCAGTCCTACGAGCAGTACTTC
TRBD1,TRBJ2-1,TRBV25-1,-,CASSDRQGGFNEQFF,TGTGCCAGCAGTGACCGACAGGGTGGGTTCAATGAGCAGTTCTTC
-,TRBJ1-6,TRBV4-1,-,CASSQDFDRPTLHF,TGCGCCAGCAGCCAAGATTTCGACAGGCCGACCCTCCACTTT
-,TRBJ1-1,TRBV28,-,CASSLYMNTEAFF,TGTGCCAGCAGTTTATACATGAACACTGAAGCTTTCTTT
-,TRBJ1-4,TRBV15,once,CATSGWDSNEKLFF,TGTGCCACCAGTGGGTGGGATTCTAATGAAAAACTGTTTTTT
TRBD2,TRBJ2-5,TRBV19,once,CASSTRGGRVGETQYF,TGTGCCAGTAGTACCAGGGGCGGGAGGGTCGGAGAGACCCAGTACTTC
-,TRBJ1-1,TRBV9,-,CASSPPAQGTEAFF,TGTGCCAGCAGCCCCCCCGCACAGGGCACTGAAGCTTTCTTT
-,TRBJ1-2,TRBV2,-,CASRPGTPGVGYTF,TGTGCCAGCAGACCAGGGACTCCTGGTGTGGGCTACACCTTC
-,TRBJ2-5,TRBV28,-,CASSSPEETQYF,TGTGCCAGCAGTTCGCCGGAGGAGACCCAGTACTTC
TRBD2,TRBJ2-7,TRBV13,-,CASSFRTSGGVYEQYF,TGTGCCAGCAGCTTTCGGACTAGCGGGGGGGTGTACGAGCAGTACTTC
-,TRBJ2-1,TRBV18,-,CASSLDSYPSYNEQFF,TGTGCCAGCTCCCTGGACAGTTACCCCTCCTACAATGAGCAGTTCTTC
TRBD1,TRBJ2-1,TRBV27,-,CASSSTGGLNEQFF,TGTGCCAGCAGTTCGACAGGGGGCCTCAATGAGCAGTTCTTC
-,TRBJ2-1,TRBV12-5,-,CASGLVLGAYNEQFF,TGTGCTAGTGGTTTGGTACTTGGCGCGTACAATGAGCAGTTCTTC
TRBD1,TRBJ2-7,TRBV9,-,CASSVGGQASYEQYF,TGTGCCAGCAGCGTTGGAGGACAGGCCTCCTACGAGCAGTACTTC
-,TRBJ2-1,TRBV12-1,-,CALRADEQFF,TGTGCCCTCAGGGCGGATGAGCAGTTCTTC
-,TRBJ1-5,TRBV28,-,CASSPRWRGQPQHF,TGTGCCAGCAGTCCCCGCTGGCGGGGGCAGCCCCAGCATTTT
-,TRBJ2-2,TRBV13,-,CASSLDVSTGELFF,TGTGCCAGCAGCTTAGACGTCAGCACCGGGGAGCTGTTTTTT
TRBD1,TRBJ1-5,TRBV19,-,CASSAGQGGQPQHF,TGTGCCAGTAGTGCCGGACAGGGGGGGCAGCCCCAGCATTTT
TRBD2,TRBJ2-7,TRBV19,-,CASSIRSGGPYEQYF,TGTGCCAGTAGTATAAGGTCGGGGGGGCCCTACGAGCAGTACTTC
TRBD1,TRBJ2-7,TRBV2,few,CASSEGDRGRQQYF,TGTGCCAGCAGTGAAGGGGACAGGGGGCGTCAGCAGTACTTC
-,TRBJ2-3,TRBV5-1,-,CASSLPSLSTDTQYF,TGCGCCAGCAGCTTGCCTAGCCTAAGCACAGATACGCAGTATTTT
-,TRBJ1-2,TRBV7-2,-,CASSLVQGNYGYTF,TGTGCCAGCAGCTTAGTACAGGGTAACTATGGCTACACCTTC
-,TRBJ1-6,TRBV9,-,CASSVSSVSPLHF,TGTGCCAGCAGCGTCTCTTCGGTTTCACCCCTCCACTTT
-,TRBJ1-2,TRBV2,-,CASRESENYGYTF,TGTGCCAGCAGGGAGTCAGAGAACTATGGCTACACCTTC